The 18 T cell receptor beta chains presented below share a single source sample, sequenced in a study of shared clonotypes between healthy human individuals (dated by TCRdb to about 2020). Library generation was performed with the immunoSEQ multiplex PCR assay. TCRdb took over this immuneACCESS table, retaining in-frame rearrangements with V and J assigned. Such tables are incomplete; in checked studies, under half of the missing clones stem from an unresolved V gene, and the remainder is unexplained. The sample table shows roughly 1.4 million clones, and approximately 98.5% are seen once. 0.36% of the sample is in the top ten clones. The sample consisted of naive CD4+ T cells sorted from blood. The cell subset or site label here, explained by the study, means: CD45RA+ positively selected. These receptors were collected from a man aged 30-40 years in good health.

This clone was counted a single time. The chain combines TRBV28 with TRBJ2-7; possible D gene TRBD2, 6 bases. CDR3 length: 15 amino acids. The germline gives CDR1 MDHEN, CDR2 SYDVKM. V was pared by 7 bases and J by 0 bases, with 16 bases between. CDR3 nucleotides: TGTGCCAGCAATTTGGTGGGACTGAGCTCCTACGAGCAGTACTTC. Its protein is CASNLVGLSSYEQYF.

The genes are TRBV29-1 and TRBJ2-3; the D is unclear. The germline gives CDR1 SQVTM, CDR2 ANQGSEA. V lost 8 bases, J lost 7 bases, and 19 bases lay in between. This CDR3 is built from 13 residues. The CDR3 bases are TGCAGCACACTAACGGAGAGCTGGAATACGCAGTATTTT. Translating it yields CSTLTESWNTQYF.

For this clone: The same CDR3 arises from other DNA sequences in this sample as well. CDR3 DNA: TGCAGCGTGGGGAGTGGGAACACTGAAGCTTTCTTT. Its translation: CSVGSGNTEAFF. The chain recombines TRBV29-1 with TRBJ1-1; no clear D. Germline V gene sequence: CDR1 SQVTM, CDR2 ANQGSEA. V was trimmed by 6 bases and J by 1 base, leaving 9 bases between them. The CDR3 runs 12 residues.

The V call is TRBV28, the J call TRBJ2-5; TRBD2 is a possible D gene (5 bases). Germline CDR1 reads MDHEN; CDR2 reads SYDVKM. V gave up 2 bases and J gave up 7 bases, with 20 bases separating them. The CDR3 extends over 16 amino acids. The CDR3: CASSLTGSSRWGTQYF. The CDR3 DNA reads TGTGCCAGCAGTTTAACCGGTTCTAGCCGGTGGGGGACCCAGTACTTC.

The chain combines TRBV29-1 with TRBJ2-7; TRBD2 agrees at 11 bases. Germline trimming cut 4 bases from V and 3 bases from J; bases unmatched to any gene: 11. CDR3 length equals 16 residues. The germline CDR1 and CDR2 sequences are SQVTM and ANQGSEA. DNA of the CDR3: TGCAGCGTTGCCCCCCGACTAGCGGGAAACAACTACGAGCAGTACTTC. Protein sequence: CSVAPRLAGNNYEQYF.

This clone appeared once. The chain uses TRBV15 and TRBJ2-7; D gene ambiguous. The length of the CDR3 is 14 residues. Trimming took off 0 bases at V and 4 bases at J, with 10 bases between the two ends. Germline-derived CDR1 and CDR2 are LNHNV and YYDKDF (reference sequence). Here the CDR3 DNA reads TGTGCCACCAGCAGAGATAACGGTCTGTACGAGCAGTACTTC. Residues: CATSRDNGLYEQYF.

The J gene is TRBJ1-5, the V gene TRBV5-1; 7 bases are a match to TRBD1. Germline lookup yields CDR1 SGHRS and CDR2 YFSETQ. The CDR3 totals 15 residues. V dropped 4 bases and J dropped 0; count of bases not matched to a gene: 4. CDR3 amino acids: CASSTGTASNQPQHF. The CDR3 coding sequence is TGCGCCAGCAGCACCGGGACAGCTAGCAATCAGCCCCAGCATTTT.

This clone occurred once. The chain uses TRBV19 and TRBJ2-1; TRBD1 agrees at 9 bases. Germline values: CDR1 LNHDA, CDR2 SQIVND (reference sequence). After removal of 3 bases from V and 1 base from J, the junction contained 4 bases not matched to a gene. The CDR3 loop spans 16 amino acids. CDR3 amino acids: CASSISGTGSYNEQFF. CDR3 nucleotides: TGTGCCAGTAGTATTTCGGGGACAGGGTCCTACAATGAGCAGTTCTTC.

The chain is built from TRBV9 and TRBJ2-7, with 7 bases matching TRBD1. Germline assignment: CDR1 SGDLS and CDR2 YYNGEE. Trimming at V came to 2 bases and at J to 3 bases, leaving 11 bases not matched to a gene. This CDR3 has 16 residues. This CDR3 is CASSVGVGDSVYEQYF. The CDR3 DNA reads TGTGCCAGCAGCGTTGGAGTGGGGGACAGCGTCTACGAGCAGTACTTC. Using reference TRBV9 and TRBJ2-7 for the parts outside the CDR3, the full variable domain is DSGVTQTPKHLITATGQRVTLRCSPRSGDLSVYWYQQSLDQGLQFLIQYYNGEERAKGNILERFSAQQFPDLHSELNLSSLELGDSALYFCASSVGVGDSVYEQYFGPGTRLTVT.

The gene calls are TRBV5-4 and TRBJ2-3; D possibly uses TRBD1 or TRBD2 (5 bases each). The CDR3 runs 16 residues. Germline assignment: CDR1 SGHNT and CDR2 YYREEE (reference sequence). The ends were cut back, 5 bases at V and 4 bases at J, with 20 bases in the middle. The CDR3 DNA reads TGTGCCAGCAGTAAACTTTCAGGGAGAGGTTCAGATACGCAGTATTTT. Amino acids: CASSKLSGRGSDTQYF.

The V gene is TRBV5-1, the J gene TRBJ2-1; D is perhaps TRBD1 (6 bases). The length of the CDR3 is 15 residues. CDR1 and CDR2 (germline): SGHRS, YFSETQ. V lost 0 bases and J lost 4, with 11 bases in between. CDR3 residues: CASSLEAGDYNEQFF. CDR3 in DNA: TGCGCCAGCAGCTTGGAGGCAGGGGATTACAATGAGCAGTTCTTC.

The rearrangement uses TRBV15 and TRBJ1-5; D not resolved. Trimming left V 6 bases short and J 1 base short, with 7 bases between. The CDR3 runs 13 residues. CDR1 is LNHNV and CDR2 is YYDKDF in the germline V gene (reference sequence). The chain's CDR3 is CATSWSSNQPQHF. CDR3 in DNA: TGTGCCACCAGTTGGTCGAGCAATCAGCCCCAGCATTTT.

This clone has only one observation. The chain has TRBV19 and TRBJ2-2; TRBD2 matches at 10 bases. This CDR3 is built from 14 residues. Germline trimming cut 5 bases from V and 5 bases from J; bases unmatched to any gene: 2. Germline V lookup: CDR1 LNHDA, CDR2 SQIVND (reference sequence). The CDR3 sequence is CASSSSGRTGELFF. CDR3 in DNA: TGTGCCAGTAGTTCTAGCGGGAGAACCGGGGAGCTGTTTTTT.

V and J are TRBV7-2 and TRBJ1-2, with 10 bases aligning to TRBD1. Germline V gene lookup returns CDR1 SGHTA and CDR2 FQGNSA. This CDR3 has 14 residues. V shed 4 bases, J shed 5 bases, and the junction held 4 bases outside the gene matches. As DNA, the CDR3 is TGTGCCAGCAGCTCGAGGACAGGGGGTTATGGCTACACCTTC. As protein: CASSSRTGGYGYTF.

The rearrangement links TRBV5-4 to TRBJ2-2, with 7 bases fitting TRBD1. Germline lookup yields CDR1 SGHNT and CDR2 YYREEE (reference sequence). Trimming took 4 bases from V and 4 from J; bases not matched to a gene: 7. The CDR3 has 15 amino acids. CDR3 nucleotides: TGTGCCAGCAGCCAAGGGGGCCGGGGCACCGGGGAGCTGTTTTTT. It specifies CASSQGGRGTGELFF.

The V call is TRBV11-2, the J call TRBJ2-7; D might be TRBD1 (6 bases). Between the trimmed V and J ends, which lost 2 bases and 4 bases, there was a span of 15 bases. CDR1 and CDR2 from the germline V gene are SGHAT and FQNNGV. The CDR3 spans 15 residues. CDR3 region: CASSLFPTGGYEQYF. The CDR3 region has the DNA TGTGCCAGCAGCTTATTTCCGACAGGAGGTTACGAGCAGTACTTC.

The rearrangement joins TRBV28 to TRBJ1-4; no reliable D call. Deletions cut 5 bases from V and 3 bases from J, with 10 bases between. The CDR3 runs 14 residues. Germline V gene sequence: CDR1 MDHEN, CDR2 SYDVKM. CDR3 residues: CASSTRSSNEKLFF. CDR3 sequence (DNA): TGTGCCAGCAGTACTCGAAGTTCTAATGAAAAACTGTTTTTT. Based on the CDR3 plus reference TRBV28 and TRBJ1-4, the full variable domain is DVKVTQSSRYLVKRTGEKVFLECVQDMDHENMFWYRQDPGLGLRLIYFSYDVKMKEKGDIPEGYSVSREKKERFSLILESASTNQTSMYLCASSTRSSNEKLFFGSGTQLSVL.

The V call is TRBV6-1, the J call TRBJ2-7; TRBD2 might be the D (6 bases). Trimming removed 8 bases at V and 2 bases at J, with 19 bases between. This CDR3 is built from 15 residues. The germline V gene has CDR1 MNHNS and CDR2 SASEGT. The CDR3 nucleotides are TGTGCCAGCGAACTACCGGGGGTAGGGACCTACGAGCAGTACTTC. The encoded protein is CASELPGVGTYEQYF.